The 21 T cell receptor beta chains given below trace back to one sample, sequenced in a study of T cells in Graves' hyperthyroidism and ophthalmopathy. Template material for amplifying TCR beta CDR3 regions consisted of RNA transcripts. A set of HTBI primers served as the primers for a first-round RT-PCR of the TCR CDR3. TCRdb called the multiplex PCR reads again in MiXCR, with one record for every CDR3 protein. The table includes 560,000 or so distinct CDR3 sequences, about 43% detected once. Sequenced sample: peripheral blood or thyroid tissue (not recorded which). Every receptor here comes from a woman aged 18 to 35 with Graves' hyperthyroidism.

The chain combines TRBV7-6 with TRBJ2-7, with a possible D match to TRBD2 (6 bases). V lost 5 bases to trimming and J lost 3 bases, with 20 bases between them. Germline CDR1 and CDR2: SGHVS and FNYEAQ. The CDR3 spans 16 residues. The CDR3 bases are TGTGCCAGCAGCGTTGACGTGCAGGGACTGGGCTACGAGCAGTACTTC. As protein: CASSVDVQGLGYEQYF.

This rearrangement joins TRBV2 to TRBJ2-6; maybe TRBD1 (6 bases). Deletions cut 7 bases from V and 6 bases from J, with 7 bases between. Germline CDR1 reads SNHLY; CDR2 reads FYNNEI. This CDR3 is built from 12 residues. The CDR3 reads CASKGQANVLTF. CDR3 coding DNA: TGTGCCAGCAAGGGACAGGCCAACGTCCTGACTTTC.

The V and J genes are TRBV25-1 and TRBJ1-4, with D hard to call. This CDR3 is 13 amino acids long. Trimming left V 9 bases short and J 7 bases short, with 15 bases between. The germline V gene encodes CDR1 MGHDK and CDR2 SYGVNS. This CDR3 is CASLARAAEKLFF. The CDR3 region has the DNA TGTGCCAGTTTAGCGAGGGCAGCTGAAAAACTGTTTTTT.

This chain links TRBV9 with TRBJ2-2; unclear D gene. The CDR3 loop spans 13 amino acids. The germline V gene encodes CDR1 SGDLS and CDR2 YYNGEE. V lost 6 bases and J 7 bases, leaving 13 bases between the germline ends. The CDR3 coding sequence is TGTGCCAGCACCGCACGGGCCGGCGGGGAGCTGTTTTTT. Translating it yields CASTARAGGELFF.

The chain joins TRBV20-1 to TRBJ2-7; 12 bases fit TRBD2. The CDR3 extends over 15 amino acids. Germline assignment: CDR1 DFQATT and CDR2 SNEGSKA (reference sequence). The V and J ends lost 3 bases and 3 bases, in that order; junction bases with no gene match: 6. CDR3 sequence (DNA): TGCAGTGCTAGGGCCCGGACTAGCGGGAACTACGAGCAGTACTTC. Amino acids: CSARARTSGNYEQYF.

The V and J genes are TRBV7-9 and TRBJ2-5, with TRBD1 matching 12 bases. The CDR3 consists of 16 residues. The germline gives CDR1 SEHNR, CDR2 FQNEAQ (reference sequence). After removal of 5 bases from V and 2 bases from J, the junction contained 6 bases not matched to a gene. CDR3 DNA sequence: TGTGCCAGCAGCGCCGGGACAGGGGGCTCTCAAGAGACCCAGTACTTC. Protein product: CASSAGTGGSQETQYF.

The chain has TRBV7-9 and TRBJ2-7; TRBD2 matches 10 bases. The V gene's germline CDR1 is SEHNR and CDR2 FQNEAQ (reference sequence). The CDR3 covers 14 residues. After removal of 11 bases from V and 0 bases from J, the junction contained 7 bases not matched to a gene. CDR3 DNA sequence: TGTGCCTCCGATCTAGCGGGAGTCTCCTACGAGCAGTACTTC. As protein: CASDLAGVSYEQYF.

The chain recombines TRBV7-9 with TRBJ1-3; D gene unclear. Deletions cut 5 bases from V and 4 bases from J, with 15 bases between. The CDR3 totals 15 residues. The germline CDR1 and CDR2 sequences are SEHNR and FQNEAQ (reference sequence). The CDR3 coding sequence is TGTGCCAGCAGCCCCGCCGGGAGACCAGGAAACACCATATATTTT. Its protein is CASSPAGRPGNTIYF.

This clonotype was counted between two and nine times. The CDR3 here is CASSLAHMNTEAFF. CDR3 nucleotide sequence: TGTGCCAGCAGCTTAGCCCATATGAACACTGAAGCTTTCTTT. This chain joins TRBV7-2 and TRBJ1-1; D is ambiguous. This CDR3 spans 14 amino acids. Trimming stripped 0 bases from V and 0 bases from J, with 5 bases between. The germline V gene has CDR1 SGHTA and CDR2 FQGNSA.

This clonotype was observed a few times. The genes are TRBV7-2 and TRBJ2-7; weak D call: TRBD2 (6 bases). The CDR3 loop spans 13 amino acids. Trimming removed 6 bases from V and 2 bases from J, with 11 bases in between. CDR1 is SGHTA, CDR2 FQGNSA, per germline. The CDR3 DNA reads TGTGCCAGCAGGCCGGGGGTTGCCTACGAGCAGTACTTC. Its protein is CASRPGVAYEQYF.

The V and J genes are TRBV2 and TRBJ1-2; 8 nucleotides agree with TRBD1. CDR3 size: 12 residues. V shed 7 bases, J shed 7 bases, and the junction held 5 bases outside the gene matches. CDR1 and CDR2 (germline): SNHLY, FYNNEI. The CDR3 DNA follows: TGTGCCAGCATCGGACAGGGAAGTGGCTACACCTTC. Protein sequence: CASIGQGSGYTF.

This chain joins TRBV25-1 and TRBJ1-2; D might be TRBD1 (6 bases). The CDR3 has 14 residues. Trimming shortened V by 1 base and J by 6 bases, and 12 bases separated the two germline ends. The germline V gene has CDR1 MGHDK and CDR2 SYGVNS. The CDR3 coding sequence is TGTGCCAGCAGTGAATCCTGGGGGGCGGATGGCTACACCTTC. It translates to CASSESWGADGYTF.

The sample holds many counts of this clonotype. This chain's CDR3 is CASRQGPAETQYF. CDR3 nucleotide sequence: TGTGCCAGTAGACAGGGTCCGGCAGAGACCCAGTACTTC. The gene calls are TRBV19 and TRBJ2-5; a possible D gene is TRBD1 (6 bases). V was cut by 6 bases and J by 4 bases, with 12 bases left in between. The V gene's germline CDR1 is LNHDA and CDR2 SQIVND (reference sequence). The CDR3 totals 13 residues.

Note on this clonotype: At one of its ends the junction is not consistent with the germline gene, which may arise from a read error. The genes are TRBV10-3 and TRBJ1-2; weak D call: TRBD1 (5 bases). CDR1 ENHRY and CDR2 SYGVKD come from the germline V gene. This CDR3 spans 15 amino acids. The CDR3 loop reads CASSITPGANNGYTF. Here the CDR3 DNA reads TGTGCCAGCAGTATCACTCCCGGGGCCAATAATGGCTACACCTTC.

The table lists this clonotype with a few counts. The rearrangement links TRBV20-1 to TRBJ2-5; D not resolved. Trimming took off 0 bases at V and 0 bases at J, with 8 bases between the two ends. CDR1 and CDR2 (germline): DFQATT, SNEGSKA (reference sequence). The CDR3 contains 14 residues. The CDR3: CSARDKEYQETQYF. The CDR3 bases are TGCAGTGCTAGAGATAAGGAGTACCAAGAGACCCAGTACTTC.

The chain has TRBV20-1 and TRBJ2-7; D call uncertain. The V end was cut by 4 bases, the J end by 0 bases, with 10 bases between. The CDR3 is 13 residues long. Germline V gene sequence: CDR1 DFQATT, CDR2 SNEGSKA (reference sequence). CDR3 sequence (DNA): TGCAGTGCTATGGGAATGTCCTCCTACGAGCAGTACTTC. The encoded protein is CSAMGMSSYEQYF.

This clonotype was recorded at least ten times. The chain combines TRBV24-1 with TRBJ1-2; TRBD1 aligns across 7 bases. The CDR3 totals 15 residues. CDR1 is KGHDR and CDR2 is SFDVKD in the germline V gene. V trimming: 5 bases; J trimming: 3 bases; junction bases outside the gene matches: 8. Here the CDR3 DNA reads TGTGCCACCAGTGGTCCAAGCGACAGGGACTATGGCTACACCTTC. Translation gives CATSGPSDRDYGYTF.

This clonotype was detected a few times. The chain links TRBV20-1 to TRBJ1-1, with a weak D call TRBD1 (5 bases). The V gene lost 4 bases and the J gene lost 0 bases, with 12 bases spanning the gap. Germline CDR1 and CDR2: DFQATT and SNEGSKA (reference sequence). The CDR3 runs 14 residues. Written as DNA, the CDR3 is TGCAGTGCTACAGGGACGCGAATGAACACTGAAGCTTTCTTT. The encoded protein is CSATGTRMNTEAFF.

V gene TRBV15 combines with J gene TRBJ2-7, with D tentatively TRBD2 (6 bases). Trimming stripped 3 bases from V and 4 bases from J, with 16 bases between. Looked up from germline, CDR1 is LNHNV and CDR2 is YYDKDF (reference sequence). The CDR3 totals 15 residues. The CDR3 bases are TGTGCCACCAGCAGCTTGGAACTAGCAGGGTACGAGCAGTACTTC. Translation gives CATSSLELAGYEQYF.

The table lists this clonotype with a few counts. This sequence joins TRBV7-8 and TRBJ1-2, with D possibly being TRBD1 (5 bases). V lost 5 bases, J lost 8 bases, and 15 bases lay in between. The germline gives CDR1 SGHVS, CDR2 FQNEAQ. The CDR3 contains 13 residues. The CDR3 DNA follows: TGTGCCAGCAGCGGGGGATTCTCCGGGGGCTACACCTTC. This encodes CASSGGFSGGYTF.

Comments on this clonotype: Just one base apart from a much larger clone, this may be a read error. The CDR3 end shows no conserved phenylalanine or tryptophan, and so a read error is likely. The chain is built from TRBV24-1 and TRBJ1-2; D may be TRBD1 (6 bases). Trimming pared 0 bases from V and 7 bases from J, leaving 11 bases between. The germline CDR1 and CDR2 sequences are KGHDR and SFDVKD. CDR3 length equals 14 residues. The CDR3 loop reads CATSDLSRGSGYTL. DNA for the CDR3: TGTGCCACCAGTGATTTGAGCAGGGGCAGTGGCTACACCCTC.